These 23 T cell receptor beta chains were all obtained from the same sample, sequenced in a study of blood T cell repertoires in COVID-19. TCRdb's copy holds only in-frame clones and misses some; the assay was immunoSEQ multiplex PCR. Among 300,000 to 400,000 clones listed, more than 75% were seen once. The sequenced sample consisted of peripheral blood. These receptors were taken from a woman younger than 30 who had recovered from COVID-19.

J is TRBJ1-2 and V is TRBV27, with D maybe TRBD1 (5 bases). The CDR3 loop spans 13 amino acids. Germline loops: CDR1 MNHEY, CDR2 SMNVEV (reference sequence). Trimming cost V 4 bases and J 8 bases, with 14 bases left between them. CDR3 protein: CASSSTARVGYTF. CDR3 nucleotide sequence: TGTGCCAGCAGTTCGACCGCCAGGGTCGGCTACACCTTC.

CDR3 residues: CASSPLAGGPYEQFF. DNA of the CDR3: TGTGCCAGCAGCCCACTAGCGGGAGGGCCCTATGAGCAGTTCTTC. The chain uses TRBV7-9 and TRBJ2-1; 13 bases agree with TRBD2. Germline V gives CDR1 SEHNR, CDR2 FQNEAQ (reference sequence). The trim removed 5 bases at V and 8 bases at J, leaving 6 bases unmatched. CDR3 length: 15 residues.

The chain has TRBV3-1 (or the pseudogene TRBV3-2) and TRBJ1-2; the match to TRBD1 covers 8 bases. The CDR3 runs to 14 residues. Germline values: CDR1 LGHDT, CDR2 YNNKEL (reference sequence). V was pared by 3 bases and J by 8 bases, with 8 bases of the junction left unmatched. CDR3 loop: CASSHLQGEGGYTF. The CDR3 DNA reads as TGTGCCAGCAGCCACCTACAGGGGGAGGGGGGCTACACCTTC.

The chain carries TRBV9 and TRBJ2-3; TRBD2 agrees at 7 bases. The J segment lost 0 bases and the V segment lost 2 bases, leaving 9 bases of the junction unmatched. CDR3 length: 17 residues. CDR1 SGDLS and CDR2 YYNGEE come from the germline V gene. CDR3 protein: CASSVRGDTFSTDTQYF. The CDR3 DNA is TGTGCCAGCAGCGTCCGGGGGGATACATTCAGCACAGATACGCAGTATTTT.

The V gene is TRBV25-1, the J gene TRBJ2-1; D gene uncertain. From germline, CDR1 is MGHDK and CDR2 SYGVNS. The CDR3 covers 14 residues. With 2 bases removed from V and 6 bases from J, the gap between germline ends came to 11 bases. The DNA for the CDR3 is TGTGCCAGCAGTGAACCTCGTTCGTCCAATGAGCAGTTCTTC. It yields the protein CASSEPRSSNEQFF. Variable domain in full (rest from reference TRBV25-1 and TRBJ2-1): EADIYQTPRYLVIGTGKKITLECSQTMGHDKMYWYQQDPGMELHLIHYSYGVNSTEKGDLSSESTVSRIRTEHFPLTLESARPSHTSQYLCASSEPRSSNEQFFGPGTRLTVL.

The chain joins TRBV12-3 or TRBV12-4 to TRBJ2-1; D gene ambiguous. This CDR3 has 13 amino acids. Trimming removed 5 bases at V and 0 bases at J, with 5 bases between. The CDR3, as DNA: TGTGCCAGCAGTCCTATCTCCTACAATGAGCAGTTCTTC. It encodes CASSPISYNEQFF.

The CDR3 loop is CAISESGDSFYNEQFF. DNA of the CDR3: TGTGCCATCAGTGAGTCGGGGGACTCGTTCTACAATGAGCAGTTCTTC. This chain uses TRBV10-3 with TRBJ2-1, with a tentative D call TRBD2 (6 bases). This CDR3 is 16 amino acids long. Looked up from germline, CDR1 is ENHRY and CDR2 is SYGVKD. V was shortened by 0 bases and J by 3 bases, with 12 bases between the two germline ends.

V usage is TRBV11-3 and J usage is TRBJ1-3, with D possibly TRBD1 on 5 matching bases. V was pared by 0 bases and J by 2 bases, with 8 bases between. The germline gives CDR1 SGHNT, CDR2 YENEEA. This CDR3 has 15 residues. The CDR3 region is CASSLERGTGNTIYF. As DNA, the CDR3 is TGTGCCAGCAGCTTAGAGCGGGGGACTGGAAACACCATATATTTT.

The rearrangement uses TRBV4-3 and TRBJ2-3, with TRBD2 identical over 10 bases. Germline V gene lookup returns CDR1 LGHNA and CDR2 YSLEER. The CDR3 is 17 amino acids. V lost 0 bases and J lost 4; bases outside the gene matches: 7. CDR3 nucleotide sequence: TGCGCCAGCAGCCAAGATAGGACTAGCGGCAAAGCAGATACGCAGTATTTT. Protein product: CASSQDRTSGKADTQYF.

The rearrangement links TRBV4-1 to TRBJ2-3, with 7 bases lining up with TRBD1. With 4 bases clipped from V and 4 bases from J, the junction kept 11 bases outside the gene matches. This CDR3 has 16 amino acids. CDR1 is MGHRA, CDR2 YSYEKL, per germline. The CDR3 region is CASSLEGQGGADTQYF. The CDR3 nucleotides are TGCGCCAGCAGCCTTGAGGGTCAAGGGGGCGCAGATACGCAGTATTTT.

The chain combines TRBV11-2 with TRBJ1-4, with 8 bases that match TRBD1. J lost 5 bases, V lost 3 bases, and 17 bases had no gene match. The germline CDR1 and CDR2 sequences are SGHAT and FQNNGV. CDR3 length: 19 amino acids. In DNA, the CDR3 is TGTGCCAGCAGCTTCCGAAAATTGATGGACAGGGTGGGAAATGAAAAACTGTTTTTT. Amino acids: CASSFRKLMDRVGNEKLFF. The full variable domain, rest sourced from reference TRBV11-2 and TRBJ1-4, is EAGVAQSPRYKIIEKRQSVAFWCNPISGHATLYWYQQILGQGPKLLIQFQNNGVVDDSQLPKDRFSAERLKGVDSTLKIQPAKLEDSAVYLCASSFRKLMDRVGNEKLFFGSGTQLSVL.

J is TRBJ2-4 and V is TRBV25-1; TRBD1 matches at 7 bases. The germline gives CDR1 MGHDK, CDR2 SYGVNS. The CDR3 sequence is 16 residues long. Trimming cost V 1 base and J 0 bases; bases outside gene matches: 3. CDR3 DNA: TGTGCCAGCAGTGAATCAGGGGGTATAGCCAAAAACATTCAGTACTTC. Encoded protein: CASSESGGIAKNIQYF.

The rearrangement links TRBV19 to TRBJ1-5; no definite D call. Trimming took off 5 bases at V and 2 bases at J, with 13 bases between the two ends. Germline CDR1 reads LNHDA; CDR2 reads SQIVND (reference sequence). The CDR3 contains 15 residues. The CDR3 spells CASSSRQRGNQPQHF. As DNA, the CDR3 is TGTGCCAGTAGTTCCAGACAAAGAGGCAATCAGCCCCAGCATTTT. The entire variable domain, with the rest obtained from reference TRBV19 and TRBJ1-5, is as follows: DGGITQSPKYLFRKEGQNVTLSCEQNLNHDAMYWYRQDPGQGLRLIYYSQIVNDFQKGDIAEGYSVSREKKESFPLTVTSAQKNPTAFYLCASSSRQRGNQPQHFGDGTRLSIL.

The chain employs TRBV18 and TRBJ1-1; D possibly corresponds to TRBD1 (5 bases). V was cut by 3 bases and J by 4 bases, with 12 bases left in between. The CDR3 extends over 14 amino acids. Germline CDR1 is KGHSH and CDR2 is LQKENI. CDR3 DNA: TGTGCCAGCTCACCGACGGCAGGGCGCACTGAAGCTTTCTTT. This encodes CASSPTAGRTEAFF.

The chain joins TRBV7-2 to TRBJ2-5; D perhaps matches TRBD2 (5 bases). The CDR3 has 15 amino acids. V shed 5 bases and J shed 4 bases, with 17 bases lying between them. CDR1 and CDR2 (germline): SGHTA, FQGNSA. In DNA form, the CDR3 reads TGTGCCAGCAGCCAACTAGGATCCGGCCCAGAGACCCAGTACTTC. As protein: CASSQLGSGPETQYF.

This chain uses TRBV19 with TRBJ2-1; TRBD2 matches 9 bases. The CDR3 consists of 15 residues. CDR1 is LNHDA and CDR2 is SQIVND in the germline V gene (reference sequence). The J segment lost 6 bases and the V segment lost 3 bases, leaving 6 bases of the junction unmatched. CDR3 sequence (DNA): TGTGCCAGTAGTATCGCTAGCGGGAAGCGCAATGAGCAGTTCTTC. It yields the protein CASSIASGKRNEQFF.

The chain combines TRBV5-3 with TRBJ1-6; no clear D gene. TRBV5-3 is an open reading frame whose function is uncertain. V was clipped by 2 bases and J by 2 bases, with 17 bases between them. CDR3 length: 18 amino acids. This chain's CDR3 is CARSLVRLLGAYNSPLHF. In DNA form, the CDR3 reads TGTGCCAGAAGCTTAGTCCGCCTACTCGGAGCCTATAATTCACCCCTCCACTTT.

V usage is TRBV11-2 and J usage is TRBJ2-3; 8 positions agree with TRBD1. CDR1 and CDR2 (germline): SGHAT, FQNNGV. J was trimmed by 0 bases and V by 3 bases; bases with no gene match: 14. The CDR3 length is 19 residues. CDR3 protein: CASSFGAAGGPRSTDTQYF. The CDR3 nucleotides are TGTGCCAGCAGCTTCGGAGCTGCAGGGGGCCCCAGGAGCACAGATACGCAGTATTTT.

This rearrangement joins TRBV11-2 to TRBJ1-2; D uncertain. CDR1 is SGHAT and CDR2 is FQNNGV in the germline V gene. CDR3 size: 16 residues. The ends were cut back, 1 base at V and 0 bases at J, with 12 bases in the middle. CDR3: CASSLGLGSANYGYTF. CDR3 coding DNA: TGTGCCAGCAGCTTAGGTTTGGGGAGTGCTAACTATGGCTACACCTTC. The complete variable domain, with remaining parts taken from reference TRBV11-2 and TRBJ1-2, reads EAGVAQSPRYKIIEKRQSVAFWCNPISGHATLYWYQQILGQGPKLLIQFQNNGVVDDSQLPKDRFSAERLKGVDSTLKIQPAKLEDSAVYLCASSLGLGSANYGYTFGSGTRLTVV.

The chain joins TRBV7-2 to TRBJ2-3; TRBD1 matches 11 bases. J was trimmed by 10 bases and V by 5 bases; bases with no gene match: 14. The germline gives CDR1 SGHTA, CDR2 FQGNSA. The CDR3 runs to 16 residues. The DNA for the CDR3 is TGTGCCAGCAGCCTCCCCGGGACAGGGGGAGAGAGGGCGCAGTATTTT. This translates into CASSLPGTGGERAQYF.

The rearrangement links TRBV12-3 or TRBV12-4 to TRBJ1-1, with D maybe TRBD1 (6 bases). This CDR3 spans 13 amino acids. Deletions cut 6 bases from V and 1 base from J, with 9 bases between. The chain's CDR3 is CASRQTGNTEAFF. As DNA, the CDR3 is TGTGCCAGCAGGCAGACAGGGAACACTGAAGCTTTCTTT.

V gene TRBV7-9 combines with J gene TRBJ2-1, with 8 bases matching TRBD2. After removal of 7 bases from V and 6 bases from J, the junction contained 20 bases not matched to a gene. Germline CDR1 reads SEHNR; CDR2 reads FQNEAQ (reference sequence). CDR3 length: 18 residues. CDR3 amino acids: CASTPAGAGVVSRNEQFF. CDR3 nucleotides: TGTGCCAGCACCCCCGCGGGAGCGGGAGTGGTGAGTCGCAATGAGCAGTTCTTC.

The chain carries TRBV12-5 and TRBJ2-1, with D possibly matching TRBD2 (5 bases). Germline loops: CDR1 LGHNT, CDR2 FRNRAP. Deletions cut 0 bases from V and 0 bases from J, with 18 bases between. There are 19 residues in the CDR3. CDR3 in amino acids: CASGLVQVKRLSSYNEQFF. CDR3 coding DNA: TGTGCTAGTGGTTTGGTACAAGTCAAGCGGTTAAGCTCCTACAATGAGCAGTTCTTC. Together with reference TRBV12-5 and TRBJ2-1, the CDR3 gives the full variable domain: DARVTQTPRHKVTEMGQEVTMRCQPILGHNTVFWYRQTMMQGLELLAYFRNRAPLDDSGMPKDRFSAEMPDATLATLKIQPSEPRDSAVYFCASGLVQVKRLSSYNEQFFGPGTRLTVL.